Sequencing of this T cell receptor beta chain was carried out in a study of T cells in tuberculosis. For the study at large: The T cells targeted glucose monomycolate, a mycobacterial lipid, via CD1B.

Concerning this clone: Its antigen is as yet unknown.

Each donor contributed roughly 100,000 T cells on average, unsorted. Overall study results and limits: Active tuberculosis patients had shorter CDR3-alpha; the beta difference was nonsignificant.

Clones were read by immunoSEQ multiplex PCR, and TCRdb kept only the in-frame ones, dropping some. This sample has over 30,000 clones; roughly 90% occur once, and the top ten carry approximately 7.5%. Germline lookup yields CDR1 SEHNR and CDR2 FQNEAQ (reference sequence). This CDR3 has 15 residues. Trimming took 5 bases from V and 4 from J, leaving 17 bases between them. The TCR was taken from a donor aged 5-35 years with latent tuberculosis or without tuberculosis infection. Some clones in this sample may be carry-over from other donors' samples. Sequenced input: PBMCs. The chain recombines TRBV7-9 with TRBJ1-1; maybe TRBD1 (6 bases). Written as DNA, the CDR3 is TGTGCCAGCAGCCCACCTGGAGTAGGGGGCACTGAAGCTTTCTTT. This codes for CASSPPGVGGTEAFF.